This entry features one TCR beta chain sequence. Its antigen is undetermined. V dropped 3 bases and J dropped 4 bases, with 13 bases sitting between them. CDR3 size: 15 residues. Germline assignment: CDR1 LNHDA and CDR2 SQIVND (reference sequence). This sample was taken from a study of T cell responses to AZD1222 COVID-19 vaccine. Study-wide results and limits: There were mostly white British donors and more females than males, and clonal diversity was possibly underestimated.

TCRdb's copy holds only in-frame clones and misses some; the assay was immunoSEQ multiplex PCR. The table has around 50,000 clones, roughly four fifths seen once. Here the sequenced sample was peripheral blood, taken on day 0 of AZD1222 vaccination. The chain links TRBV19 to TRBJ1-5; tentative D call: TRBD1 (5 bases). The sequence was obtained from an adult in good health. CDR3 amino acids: CASSMVGGGNQPQHF. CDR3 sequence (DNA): TGTGCCAGTAGTATGGTTGGGGGAGGGAATCAGCCCCAGCATTTT.